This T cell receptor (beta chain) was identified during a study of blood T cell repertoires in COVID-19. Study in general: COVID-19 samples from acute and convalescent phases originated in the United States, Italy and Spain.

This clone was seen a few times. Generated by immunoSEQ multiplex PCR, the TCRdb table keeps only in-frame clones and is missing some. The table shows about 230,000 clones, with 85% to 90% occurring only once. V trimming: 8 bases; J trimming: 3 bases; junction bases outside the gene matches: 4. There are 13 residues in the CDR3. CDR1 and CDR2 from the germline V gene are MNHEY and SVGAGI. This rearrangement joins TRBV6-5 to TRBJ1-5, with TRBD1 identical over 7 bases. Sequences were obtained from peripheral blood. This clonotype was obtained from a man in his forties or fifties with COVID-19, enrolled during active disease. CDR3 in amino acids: CASATGVNQPQHF. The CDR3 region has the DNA TGTGCCAGCGCCACAGGGGTCAATCAGCCCCAGCATTTT.